This T cell receptor (beta chain) was sequenced for a study of OX40 agonist ivuxolimab in advanced cancers. Whole-study results and caveats: Among the lowest peripheral clonal expansion occurred in 0.1-3.0 mg/kg partial responders. Within 6 weeks, CD4+ and CD8+ blood T cells expanded clonally at 0.1 to 3.0 mg/kg.

The method was immunoSEQ multiplex PCR; TCRdb's version includes in-frame clones alone and lacks a portion of them. This sample has 80,000 or so clones, with over 85% found just once. As regards this clone: Its specificity is unknown.

The CDR3 loop spans 15 amino acids. V was trimmed by 1 base and J by 4 bases, leaving 10 bases between them. Looked up from germline, CDR1 is SEHNR and CDR2 is FQNEAQ (reference sequence). The sample was CD4+ or CD8+ T cells sorted from blood, taken in a trial of the OX40 agonist ivuxolimab. V and J are TRBV7-9 and TRBJ2-2; tentatively, D is TRBD2 (7 bases). The sequence was collected from an adult with an advanced solid tumor such as melanoma, head and neck, liver or kidney cancer. CDR3 region: CASSLVGGATGELFF. As DNA, the CDR3 is TGTGCCAGCAGCTTAGTTGGGGGGGCCACCGGGGAGCTGTTTTTT. Full variable domain (remainder filled in from reference TRBV7-9 and TRBJ2-2): DTGVSQNPRHKITKRGQNVTFRCDPISEHNRLYWYRQTLGQGPEFLTYFQNEAQLEKSRLLSDRFSAERPKGSFSTLEIQRTEQGDSAMYLCASSLVGGATGELFFGEGSRLTVL.